The 18 T cell receptor beta chains below come from one sample, sequenced in a study of T cell repertoires in cytomegalovirus infection. TCRdb independently ran MiXCR on the reads; one entry per CDR3 protein. Of more than 200,000 distinct CDR3 sequences listed, approximately 10% are singletons. The sequencing sample was made of PBMCs. The receptors derive from a human donor in good health (CMV status not recorded). Some clones in this sample may be carry-over from other donors' samples.

CDR3 coding DNA: TGTGCCAGTAGTTCCCACGACAGGGTAGAACAGTTCTTC. Protein: CASSSHDRVEQFF. The rearrangement links TRBV19 to TRBJ2-1, with 7 nucleotides matching TRBD1. The V and J ends lost 5 bases and 13 bases, in that order; junction bases with no gene match: 11. The CDR3 extends over 13 amino acids. Germline CDR1 LNHDA, CDR2 SQIVND (reference sequence). Combining the CDR3 with reference TRBV19 and TRBJ2-1 gives the whole variable domain DGGITQSPKYLFRKEGQNVTLSCEQNLNHDAMYWYRQDPGQGLRLIYYSQIVNDFQKGDIAEGYSVSREKKESFPLTVTSAQKNPTAFYLCASSSHDRVEQFFGPGTRLTVL.

In regard to this clonotype: A much larger clone is a single base away; this may be a read error. The chain links TRBV7-3 to TRBJ2-4; D is ambiguous. The germline CDR1 and CDR2 sequences are SGHTA and FQGTGA. This CDR3 is 13 amino acids long. Deletions cut 3 bases from V and 9 bases from J, with 12 bases between. The CDR3 region has the DNA TGTGCCAGCAGCTTCGGCAGGTGCAGCATTCAGTACTTC. Its protein is CASSFGRCSIQYF.

Many counts were recorded for this clonotype. This chain connects TRBV7-2 to TRBJ1-1; D may be TRBD1 (5 bases). The ends were cut back, 5 bases at V and 4 bases at J, with 17 bases in the middle. CDR3 size: 15 residues. Germline CDR1 SGHTA, CDR2 FQGNSA. For the CDR3, the DNA is TGTGCCAGCAGCCCAAGCTGGGGCACGGGCACTGAAGCTTTCTTT. It is translated as CASSPSWGTGTEAFF.

This clonotype was seen ten or more times. J is TRBJ2-7 and V is TRBV4-3; D is perhaps TRBD1 (6 bases). V dropped 1 base and J dropped 9 bases, with 22 bases sitting between them. Germline V lookup: CDR1 LGHNA, CDR2 YSLEER. The CDR3 contains 16 residues. The CDR3 here is CASSQGSIRGPEPQYF. CDR3 sequence (DNA): TGCGCCAGCAGCCAAGGGAGCATCAGGGGCCCGGAGCCGCAGTACTTC.

At least ten counts were recorded for this clonotype. The chain couples TRBV7-2 to TRBJ2-3; 7 bases agree with TRBD1. The CDR3 runs to 14 residues. The V segment lost 10 bases and the J segment 3 bases; nucleotides outside the gene matches: 10. The germline gives CDR1 SGHTA, CDR2 FQGNSA. For the CDR3, the DNA is TGTGCCACTCTTGGCAGGGGGTTGACAGATACGCAGTATTTT. Amino acids: CATLGRGLTDTQYF.

This clonotype occurred many times. The rearrangement joins TRBV7-6 to TRBJ2-7; TRBD2 matches 13 bases. The ends lost 5 bases at V and 2 bases at J; junction bases unmatched: 3. CDR3 length: 15 residues. Germline V lookup: CDR1 SGHVS, CDR2 FNYEAQ. CDR3 in amino acids: CASSRTSGGPYEQYF. CDR3 in DNA: TGTGCCAGCAGCAGGACTAGCGGGGGACCCTACGAGCAGTACTTC. The whole variable domain, filled in from reference TRBV7-6 and TRBJ2-7, reads GAGVSQSPRYKVTKRGQDVALRCDPISGHVSLYWYRQALGQGPEFLTYFNYEAQQDKSGLPNDRFSAERPEGSISTLTIQRTEQRDSAMYRCASSRTSGGPYEQYFGPGTRLTVT.

This clonotype was seen a few times. The chain carries TRBV28 and TRBJ1-2, with D hard to call. The CDR3 runs to 14 residues. The germline V gene encodes CDR1 MDHEN and CDR2 SYDVKM. Trimming stripped 4 bases from V and 5 bases from J, with 14 bases between. CDR3 coding DNA: TGTGCCAGCAGTTGGCAGCGGGCAGGTTATGGCTACACCTTC. Encoded protein: CASSWQRAGYGYTF.

This clonotype was recorded at least ten times. CDR3 amino acids: CASSPSTGVSGNTIYF. CDR3 in DNA: TGTGCCAGCAGTCCAAGTACAGGGGTCTCTGGAAACACCATATATTTT. V and J are TRBV28 and TRBJ1-3; 7 bases line up with TRBD1. Germline trimming cut 5 bases from V and 0 bases from J; bases unmatched to any gene: 7. The length of the CDR3 is 16 residues. Germline V gives CDR1 MDHEN, CDR2 SYDVKM.

This clonotype appeared a few times. This rearrangement joins TRBV20-1 to TRBJ1-1; TRBD1 is a possible D gene (6 bases). V dropped 6 bases and J dropped 2 bases, with 10 bases sitting between them. Per the germline V gene, CDR1 is DFQATT and CDR2 is SNEGSKA (reference sequence). The CDR3 spans 12 residues. The CDR3 reads CSARTDNTEAFF. CDR3 bases: TGCAGTGCGAGGACAGATAACACTGAAGCTTTCTTT.

This clonotype was seen at least ten times. CDR3 loop: CASSQDSKIQYF. The CDR3 DNA sequence: TGCGCCAGCAGCCAAGATTCCAAAATCCAGTACTTC. The chain couples TRBV4-1 to TRBJ2-4; no clear D gene. Germline values: CDR1 MGHRA, CDR2 YSYEKL. CDR3 length: 12 residues. Trimming cost V 0 bases and J 13 bases, with 10 bases left between them.

This clonotype was observed many times. J is TRBJ2-7 and V is TRBV7-2, with D unresolved. The CDR3 sequence is 12 residues long. V lost 4 bases and J lost 3, with 7 bases in between. Germline V lookup: CDR1 SGHTA, CDR2 FQGNSA. CDR3 sequence reads: CASSSWNYEQYF. DNA for the CDR3: TGTGCCAGCAGCTCTTGGAACTACGAGCAGTACTTC.

In this sample, this clonotype turned up a few times. The chain is built from TRBV6-2 or TRBV6-3 and TRBJ1-5, with D perhaps matching TRBD1 (5 bases). CDR1 and CDR2 from the germline V gene are MNHEY and SVGEGT. This CDR3 region has 13 residues. Trimming shortened V by 5 bases and J by 7 bases, and 12 bases separated the two germline ends. The CDR3 region is CASSQGARQPQHF. CDR3 nucleotide sequence: TGTGCCAGCAGTCAGGGTGCAAGACAGCCCCAGCATTTT.

This clonotype was seen repeatedly, ten times or more. The chain is built from TRBV11-2 and TRBJ1-1; D uncertain. The CDR3 sequence is 12 residues long. Trimming pared 5 bases from V and 8 bases from J, leaving 12 bases between. Germline CDR1 SGHAT, CDR2 FQNNGV. CDR3 protein: CASSRPVSEAFF. CDR3 DNA: TGTGCCAGCAGCCGCCCCGTCAGCGAAGCTTTCTTT. Looking up the rest from reference TRBV11-2 and TRBJ1-1 gives the full variable domain: EAGVAQSPRYKIIEKRQSVAFWCNPISGHATLYWYQQILGQGPKLLIQFQNNGVVDDSQLPKDRFSAERLKGVDSTLKIQPAKLEDSAVYLCASSRPVSEAFFGQGTRLTVV.

In its sample, this clonotype was seen once. The chain joins TRBV28 to TRBJ1-2, with 9 bases that match TRBD1. Germline-derived CDR1 and CDR2 are MDHEN and SYDVKM. CDR3 length: 13 amino acids. V was clipped by 6 bases and J by 4 bases; unmatched bases: 3. The DNA of the CDR3 is TGTGCCAGCAGAACGGACAGGGGCTATGGCTACACCTTC. Amino acids: CASRTDRGYGYTF.

This clonotype has a handful of counts. The rearrangement joins TRBV4-1 to TRBJ2-1; 8 bases map to TRBD2. The CDR3 is made up of 15 amino acids. Germline CDR1 reads MGHRA; CDR2 reads YSYEKL. J was trimmed by 8 bases and V by 4 bases; bases with no gene match: 10. CDR3 nucleotide sequence: TGCGCCAGCAGCCCAACGCGACGGGGGGGCGATGAGCAGTTCTTC. This gives the protein CASSPTRRGGDEQFF.

In its sample, this clonotype was seen many times. The V gene is TRBV28, the J gene TRBJ1-5, with 7 bases aligning to TRBD1. The germline gives CDR1 MDHEN, CDR2 SYDVKM. J lost 6 bases, V lost 2 bases, and 10 bases had no gene match. CDR3 size: 16 residues. The CDR3 reads CASSLGDRARGQPQHF. CDR3 DNA: TGTGCCAGCAGTTTAGGTGACAGGGCCAGGGGTCAGCCCCAGCATTTT.

Only a few counts were recorded for this clonotype. The chain joins TRBV7-9 to TRBJ1-5; the D gene is possibly TRBD1 (5 bases). V gave up 5 bases and J gave up 6 bases, with 14 bases separating them. The CDR3 is 14 residues long. Looked up from germline, CDR1 is SEHNR and CDR2 is FQNEAQ (reference sequence). The CDR3 here is CASSPDSRSQPQHF. The CDR3 coding sequence is TGTGCCAGCAGCCCCGACAGTCGGAGTCAGCCCCAGCATTTT.

This chain connects TRBV28 to TRBJ1-5, with D unclear. Trimming left V 6 bases short and J 7 bases short, with 10 bases between. Germline V gene lookup returns CDR1 MDHEN and CDR2 SYDVKM. CDR3 length equals 12 residues. The CDR3 DNA reads as TGTGCCAGCAGATCCCCCAACCAGCCCCAGCATTTT. Its translation: CASRSPNQPQHF.